The sequence of this TCR beta chain was determined in a study of monozygotic twins with cystic fibrosis. Study-wide results and caveats: J usage was most co-twin-similar in 8 of 16 pairs, V in 13. Monozygotic CF twin pairs shared significantly more nucleotide-identical clonotypes than unrelated CF individuals did.

In its sample, this clone was seen a few times. Its matching antigen is unknown. The data were produced by immunoSEQ multiplex PCR, yet TCRdb's version contains in-frame clones alone and is incomplete. The table lists around 34,000 clones, more than 55% of them singletons. This TCR came from a girl between 5 and 17 years old with cystic fibrosis. Sequencing used blood.

The chain's CDR3 is CASSSTQVQANYGYTF. The CDR3 DNA reads TGTGCCAGCAGCTCCACACAGGTGCAAGCTAACTATGGCTACACCTTC. This chain connects TRBV7-2 to TRBJ1-2; a possible D gene is TRBD1 (5 bases). CDR3 length equals 16 residues. The V and J ends lost 4 bases and 0 bases respectively, with 15 bases between them. CDR1 and CDR2 from the germline V gene are SGHTA and FQGNSA. Full variable domain (rest looked up from reference TRBV7-2 and TRBJ1-2): GAGVSQSPSNKVTEKGKDVELRCDPISGHTALYWYRQSLGQGLEFLIYFQGNSAPDKSGLPSDRFSAERTGGSVSTLTIQRTQQEDSAVYLCASSSTQVQANYGYTFGSGTRLTVV.